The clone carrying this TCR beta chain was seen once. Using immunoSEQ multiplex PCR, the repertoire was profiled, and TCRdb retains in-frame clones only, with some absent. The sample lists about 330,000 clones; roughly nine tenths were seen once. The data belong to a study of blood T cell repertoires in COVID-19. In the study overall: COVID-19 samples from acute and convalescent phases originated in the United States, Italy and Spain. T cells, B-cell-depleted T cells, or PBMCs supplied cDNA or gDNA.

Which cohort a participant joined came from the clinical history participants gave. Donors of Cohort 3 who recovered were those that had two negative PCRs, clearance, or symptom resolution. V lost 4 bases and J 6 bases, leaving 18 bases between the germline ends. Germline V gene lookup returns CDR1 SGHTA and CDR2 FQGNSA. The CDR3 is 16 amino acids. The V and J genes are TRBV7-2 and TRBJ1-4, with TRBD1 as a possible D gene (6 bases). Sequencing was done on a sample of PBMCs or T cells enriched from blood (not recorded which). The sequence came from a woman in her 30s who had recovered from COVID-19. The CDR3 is CASSSSSGTPYEKLFF. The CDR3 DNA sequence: TGTGCCAGCAGCTCTTCATCCGGGACACCTTATGAAAAACTGTTTTTT.